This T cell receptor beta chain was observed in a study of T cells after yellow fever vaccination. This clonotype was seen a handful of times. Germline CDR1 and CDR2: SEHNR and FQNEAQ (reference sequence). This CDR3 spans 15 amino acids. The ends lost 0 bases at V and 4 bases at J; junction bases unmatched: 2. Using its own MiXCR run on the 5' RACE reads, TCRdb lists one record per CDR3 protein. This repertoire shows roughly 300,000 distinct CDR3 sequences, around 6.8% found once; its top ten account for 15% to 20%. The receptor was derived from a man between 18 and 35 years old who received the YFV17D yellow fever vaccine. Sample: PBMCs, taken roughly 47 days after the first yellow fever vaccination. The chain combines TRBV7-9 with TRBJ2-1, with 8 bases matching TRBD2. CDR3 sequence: CASSLARGGYNEQFF. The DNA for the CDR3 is TGTGCCAGCAGCTTAGCCCGGGGGGGGTACAATGAGCAGTTCTTC. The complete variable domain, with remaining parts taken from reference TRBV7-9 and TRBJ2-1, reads DTGVSQNPRHKITKRGQNVTFRCDPISEHNRLYWYRQTLGQGPEFLTYFQNEAQLEKSRLLSDRFSAERPKGSFSTLEIQRTEQGDSAMYLCASSLARGGYNEQFFGPGTRLTVL.